The 14 T cell receptor beta chains given below trace back to one sample, sequenced in a study of blood T cell repertoires in COVID-19. Sequencing used immunoSEQ multiplex PCR; TCRdb keeps in-frame clones, though not all of them. The repertoire holds under 50,000 clones, with roughly nine tenths as singletons. The sequencing input was peripheral blood. The receptors stem from a man in his 70s with active COVID-19.

CDR3 protein: CSASDPSTETQYF. The CDR3 region has the DNA TGCAGTGCTAGTGATCCAAGTACTGAGACCCAGTACTTC. J is TRBJ2-5 and V is TRBV20-1; D gene uncertain. The CDR3 covers 13 residues. Germline assignment: CDR1 DFQATT and CDR2 SNEGSKA (reference sequence). Trimming cost V 3 bases and J 5 bases, with 13 bases left between them.

The genes are TRBV7-9 and TRBJ2-5; a possible D gene is TRBD2 (5 bases). There are 14 residues in the CDR3. V was shortened by 5 bases and J by 3 bases, with 13 bases between the two germline ends. Germline loops: CDR1 SEHNR, CDR2 FQNEAQ (reference sequence). CDR3 nucleotides: TGTGCCAGCAGCCCCAGAGGGCGTGAAGAGACCCAGTACTTC. Protein sequence: CASSPRGREETQYF.

The chain carries TRBV10-3 and TRBJ2-5, with 8 bases lining up with TRBD2. This CDR3 region has 14 residues. Germline V lookup: CDR1 ENHRY, CDR2 SYGVKD. V gave up 5 bases and J gave up 5 bases; unmatched junction bases: 7. The CDR3, as DNA: TGTGCCATCAGTCCCCGGGAGGGGTGGGAGACCCAGTACTTC. Residues: CAISPREGWETQYF.

The rearrangement links TRBV2 to TRBJ2-7; 11 nucleotides line up with TRBD2. Germline trimming cut 6 bases from V and 5 bases from J; bases unmatched to any gene: 9. The CDR3 sequence is 15 residues long. Germline values: CDR1 SNHLY, CDR2 FYNNEI. CDR3 in DNA: TGTGCCAGCAGACCATCTAGCGGGGGGTCCCACGAGCAGTACTTC. Protein product: CASRPSSGGSHEQYF. The whole variable domain, remainder taken from reference TRBV2 and TRBJ2-7, is EPEVTQTPSHQVTQMGQEVILRCVPISNHLYFYWYRQILGQKVEFLVSFYNNEISEKSEIFDDQFSVERPDGSNFTLKIRSTKLEDSAMYFCASRPSSGGSHEQYFGPGTRLTVT.

To note about this clone: One end of the junction varies from germline; a read error may be responsible. The chain employs TRBV4-1 and TRBJ2-6; TRBD1 might be the D (5 bases). The length of the CDR3 is 18 residues. Germline CDR1 reads MGHRA; CDR2 reads YSYEKL. The CDR3 loop reads CASSQSSVSGSGASVLTF. The DNA for the CDR3 is TGCGCCAGCAGCCAAAGCTCTGTATCGGGCTCTGGGGCCAGCGTCCTGACTTTC.

The chain joins TRBV19 to TRBJ2-4, with D possibly TRBD2 on 5 matching bases. Looked up from germline, CDR1 is LNHDA and CDR2 is SQIVND (reference sequence). The CDR3 has 12 residues. Trimming removed 3 bases at V and 9 bases at J, with 9 bases between. The CDR3 reads CASSISEGIQYF. In nucleotides, the CDR3 is TGTGCCAGTAGTATTTCAGAGGGCATTCAGTACTTC.

Points on this clone: At one end the junction does not follow the germline gene, possibly because of a read error. The chain couples TRBV2 to TRBJ1-2, with 9 bases that match TRBD1. The CDR3 runs to 12 residues. CDR1 and CDR2 from the germline V gene are SNHLY and FYNNEI. As DNA, the CDR3 is TGTGCCAGCAGTGAAAGGGGCGGGGACAGGGACTTT. Amino acid sequence: CASSERGGDRDF.

This chain links TRBV10-3 with TRBJ2-7; 9 nucleotides agree with TRBD1. Per the germline V gene, CDR1 is ENHRY and CDR2 is SYGVKD. Losses at the gene ends were 3 bases for V and 5 bases for J; bases not matched to a gene: 5. The CDR3 covers 14 residues. CDR3 nucleotide sequence: TGTGCCATCAGTGATAGGACAGGGGAAGACGAGCAGTACTTC. Residues: CAISDRTGEDEQYF.

The V and J genes are TRBV28 and TRBJ1-2; a weak D match, TRBD1 (5 bases). With 1 base removed from V and 5 bases from J, the gap between germline ends came to 5 bases. The CDR3 length is 12 residues. Germline V CDR1 and CDR2: MDHEN, SYDVKM. The CDR3 DNA sequence: TGTGCCAGCAGTTTATCAGGGTATGGCTACACCTTC. It encodes CASSLSGYGYTF.

The chain uses TRBV5-1 and TRBJ1-4; 7 nucleotides agree with TRBD1. CDR3 length: 14 residues. In germline, CDR1 is SGHRS, CDR2 YFSETQ. Germline trimming cut 4 bases from V and 5 bases from J; bases unmatched to any gene: 5. CDR3 nucleotides: TGCGCCAGCAGCGCGGGACAGCCAAATGAAAAACTGTTTTTT. It is translated as CASSAGQPNEKLFF.

This clone was observed a single time. The chain joins TRBV4-2 to TRBJ1-2, with D hard to call. The CDR3 covers 14 residues. V lost 1 base, J lost 4 bases, and 10 bases lay in between. From germline, CDR1 is LGHNA and CDR2 YNFKEQ. The CDR3 DNA reads TGTGCCAGCAGCCAAGGTGCGGAGCCCTATGGCTACACCTTC. This codes for CASSQGAEPYGYTF.

In DNA, the CDR3 is TGTGCCAGCGAAATGACCGCTCTGGAGGGTTCACCCCTCCACTTT. It yields the protein CASEMTALEGSPLHF. The rearrangement links TRBV28 to TRBJ1-6, with D uncertain. This CDR3 has 15 amino acids. The V and J ends lost 8 bases and 9 bases respectively, with 20 bases between them. Germline-derived CDR1 and CDR2 are MDHEN and SYDVKM.

This chain joins TRBV19 and TRBJ1-1; the D gene is possibly TRBD1 (5 bases). The CDR3 runs to 15 residues. Per germline, CDR1 LNHDA and CDR2 SQIVND (reference sequence). V lost 1 base, J lost 0 bases, and 9 bases lay in between. This CDR3 reads CASSIGQGLNTEAFF. As DNA, the CDR3 is TGTGCCAGTAGTATAGGGCAGGGATTGAACACTGAAGCTTTCTTT. The entire variable domain, with the rest obtained from reference TRBV19 and TRBJ1-1, is as follows: DGGITQSPKYLFRKEGQNVTLSCEQNLNHDAMYWYRQDPGQGLRLIYYSQIVNDFQKGDIAEGYSVSREKKESFPLTVTSAQKNPTAFYLCASSIGQGLNTEAFFGQGTRLTVV.

This chain joins TRBV14 and TRBJ1-1; D may be TRBD1 (5 bases). The germline V and J ends were trimmed by 3 bases and 4 bases, with 12 bases remaining between them. This CDR3 is 14 amino acids long. Germline V gene sequence: CDR1 SGHDN, CDR2 FVKESK. The CDR3 region has the DNA TGTGCCAGCAGCCAGTCCTGGGGCGGCACTGAAGCTTTCTTT. Its translation is CASSQSWGGTEAFF.